The clone carrying this T cell receptor (beta chain) was observed many times. Its antigen is not identified. The sample belongs to a study of response to subunit inactivated influenza vaccine. General study points: Every seasonal influenza vaccination brings in few new T cells, the authors suggested.

The germline CDR1 and CDR2 sequences are SEHNR and FQNEAQ (reference sequence). V was pared by 5 bases and J by 7 bases, with 15 bases between. This CDR3 is 15 amino acids long. TCRdb re-analysed the RT-PCR reads in MiXCR, keeping a single row per CDR3 protein. The table shows roughly 620,000 distinct CDR3 sequences, with approximately 10% occurring only once. These data are also associated with another study on T cells expressing NK-cell markers. That report notes: 5'RACE template switching with UMIs generated TCR beta cDNA. NKG2C+ dominant clonotype frequencies in over 5 donors were roughly 1.0-7.5% of CD8+ T cells. The CD3+CD56-NKG2C+ fraction of a handful of donors was also led by these clonotypes.

This chain connects TRBV7-9 to TRBJ1-6; perhaps TRBD1 as D (5 bases). This TCR derives from a man aged 50 or older who received an inactivated influenza vaccine. Source: PBMCs from blood, taken on the day of vaccination. CDR3 nucleotides: TGTGCCAGCAGCCCCGGTGGGGGTAGAAATTCACCCCTCCACTTT. Amino acids: CASSPGGGRNSPLHF.